Reported below is one TCR beta chain. Its matching antigen is unknown. Assay used: immunoSEQ multiplex PCR; TCRdb lists only in-frame clones, some missing. Of roughly 32,000 clones in the sample, roughly nine tenths were seen once. The data are from a study of chemoradiotherapy in HPV16-positive cancers. Study results and limitations: For HPV16-positive patients, expanding HPV-responsive T cells associated with longer recurrence-free survival. Non-HPV-specific T cells did not expand in tumors during treatment, whereas candidate HPV-specific clones and E7-related motifs did.

With 2 bases clipped from V and 7 bases from J, the junction kept 8 bases outside the gene matches. Germline V lookup: CDR1 SGDLS, CDR2 YYNGEE. This CDR3 spans 18 amino acids. The chain uses TRBV9 and TRBJ2-2; 16 bases line up with TRBD2. The receptor was derived from a human donor with HPV-associated anogenital cancer. The source material was blood, sampled from a patient who underwent chemoradiotherapy. The CDR3 loop is CASSVLLGLAGGIGELFF. The DNA for the CDR3 is TGTGCCAGCAGCGTTCTCCTGGGACTAGCGGGAGGGATCGGGGAGCTGTTTTTT.